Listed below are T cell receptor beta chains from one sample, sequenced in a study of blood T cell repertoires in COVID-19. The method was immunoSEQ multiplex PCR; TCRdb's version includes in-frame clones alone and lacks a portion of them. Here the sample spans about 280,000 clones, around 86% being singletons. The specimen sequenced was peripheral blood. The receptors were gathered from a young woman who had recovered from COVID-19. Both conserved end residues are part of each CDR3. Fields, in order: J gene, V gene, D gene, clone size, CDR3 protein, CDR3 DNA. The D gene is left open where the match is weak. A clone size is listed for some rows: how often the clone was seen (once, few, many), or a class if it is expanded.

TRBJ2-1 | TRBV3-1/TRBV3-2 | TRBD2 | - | CASSPGTGLAGHNEQFF | TGTGCCAGCAGCCCCGGAACCGGACTAGCGGGACACAATGAGCAGTTCTTC
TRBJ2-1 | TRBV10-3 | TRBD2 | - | CAITRTSGTNNEQFF | TGTGCCATCACCAGGACTAGCGGTACCAACAATGAGCAGTTCTTC
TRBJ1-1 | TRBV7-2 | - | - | CASSFGEGTEAFF | TGTGCCAGCAGCTTCGGGGAGGGGACTGAAGCTTTCTTT
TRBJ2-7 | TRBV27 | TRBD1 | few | CASSFGTGGYEQYF | TGTGCCAGCAGTTTCGGGACAGGGGGCTACGAGCAGTACTTC
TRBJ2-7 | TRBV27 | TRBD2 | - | CASSLRAGGRYEQYF | TGTGCCAGCAGTTTGCGAGCGGGAGGGAGGTACGAGCAGTACTTC
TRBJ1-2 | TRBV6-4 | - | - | CASSPGVFGYGYTF | TGTGCCAGCAGTCCGGGGGTTTTCGGCTATGGCTACACCTTC
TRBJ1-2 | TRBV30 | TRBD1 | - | CAWNLNPGTGNYGYTF | TGTGCCTGGAACCTAAACCCTGGGACAGGGAACTATGGCTACACCTTC
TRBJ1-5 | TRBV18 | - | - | CASAQGLNSNQPQHF | TGTGCCAGCGCGCAGGGGCTCAATAGCAATCAGCCCCAGCATTTT
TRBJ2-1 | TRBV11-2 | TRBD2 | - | CASRKLASLLRGWQFF | TGTGCCAGCAGAAAACTAGCGAGCCTCCTACGGGGGTGGCAGTTCTTC
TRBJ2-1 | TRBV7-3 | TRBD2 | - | CASSPRRGGRENEQFF | TGTGCCAGCAGCCCCCGGCGGGGGGGGAGAGAGAATGAGCAGTTCTTC
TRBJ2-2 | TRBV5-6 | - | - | CASSLAGTTNTGELFF | TGTGCCAGCAGCTTGGCCGGGACAACGAACACCGGGGAGCTGTTTTTT
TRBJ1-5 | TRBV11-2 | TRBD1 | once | CASSQGTGGYQPQHF | TGTGCCAGCAGCCAGGGGACAGGGGGCTATCAGCCCCAGCATTTT
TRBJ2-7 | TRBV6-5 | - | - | CASSFRDSHYEQYF | TGTGCCAGCAGTTTCCGGGACTCCCATTACGAGCAGTACTTC
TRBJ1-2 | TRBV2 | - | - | CASSEGPGKGYGYTF | TGTGCCAGCAGTGAAGGCCCGGGGAAAGGGTATGGCTACACCTTC
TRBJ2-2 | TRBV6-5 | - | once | CASINRGFTGELFF | TGTGCCAGCATCAATAGGGGTTTCACCGGGGAGCTGTTTTTT
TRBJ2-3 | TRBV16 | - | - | CASSQSSGHRGTDTQYF | TGTGCCAGCAGCCAATCATCGGGTCACCGCGGCACAGATACGCAGTATTTT
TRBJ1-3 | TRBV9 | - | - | CASSGQLAGNTIYF | TGTGCCAGCAGCGGACAGCTTGCTGGAAACACCATATATTTT
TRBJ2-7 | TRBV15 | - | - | CATSMGNNGPDTRYEQYF | TGTGCCACCAGCATGGGAAATAACGGGCCGGACACAAGATACGAGCAGTACTTC
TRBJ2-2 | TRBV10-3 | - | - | CAIRGAAAGELFF | TGTGCCATCCGCGGTGCAGCGGCCGGGGAGCTGTTTTTT
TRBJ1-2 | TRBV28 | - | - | CASSQGTYGYTF | TGTGCCAGCAGCCAGGGTACCTATGGCTACACCTTC
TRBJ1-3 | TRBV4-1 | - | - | CASSPRQNSGNTIYF | TGCGCCAGCAGCCCAAGACAAAACTCTGGAAACACCATATATTTT
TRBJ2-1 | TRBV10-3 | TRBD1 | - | CAISEPNSGTGDYNEQFF | TGTGCCATCAGTGAGCCGAACTCCGGGACAGGGGATTACAATGAGCAGTTCTTC
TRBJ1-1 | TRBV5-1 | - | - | CASSQDLTGTLNTEAFF | TGCGCCAGCAGCCAAGATTTAACCGGGACATTGAACACTGAAGCTTTCTTT
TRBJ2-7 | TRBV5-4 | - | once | CASSWGLDLYEQYF | TGTGCCAGCAGCTGGGGACTTGATCTCTACGAGCAGTACTTC
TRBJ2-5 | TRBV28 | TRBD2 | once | CASSLWSSGRAVGETQYF | TGTGCCAGCAGTTTATGGTCTAGCGGGAGGGCCGTTGGAGAGACCCAGTACTTC
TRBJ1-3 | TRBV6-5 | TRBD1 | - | CASSRDSSGNTIYF | TGTGCCAGCAGCCGGGACAGTTCTGGAAACACCATATATTTT
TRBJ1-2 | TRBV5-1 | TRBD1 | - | CASSQQGAPDGYTF | TGCGCCAGCAGCCAACAGGGGGCTCCGGATGGCTACACCTTC
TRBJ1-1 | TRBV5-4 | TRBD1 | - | CASSSDRGEAFF | TGTGCCAGCAGCTCAGACAGGGGTGAAGCTTTCTTT
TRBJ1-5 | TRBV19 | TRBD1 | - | CASSYRTGDQPQHF | TGTGCCAGTAGCTACCGGACAGGGGATCAGCCCCAGCATTTT
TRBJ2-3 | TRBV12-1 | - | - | CASSPALGLSTDTQYF | TGTGCCAGCAGCCCCGCCCTGGGACTCAGCACAGATACGCAGTATTTT
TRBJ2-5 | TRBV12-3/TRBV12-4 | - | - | CASTNQETQYF | TGTGCCAGCACCAACCAAGAGACCCAGTACTTC
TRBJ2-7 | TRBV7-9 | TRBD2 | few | CASSLGTSGNYEQYF | TGTGCCAGCAGCTTAGGGACTAGCGGAAATTACGAGCAGTACTTC
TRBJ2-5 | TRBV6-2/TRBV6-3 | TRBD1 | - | CASSRTGAGETQYF | TGTGCCAGCAGCCGGACAGGGGCCGGGGAGACCCAGTACTTC
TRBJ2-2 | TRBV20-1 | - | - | CSARDLELFF | TGCAGTGCTAGAGATCTGGAGCTGTTTTTT
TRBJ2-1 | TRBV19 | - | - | CASSISGERYYNEQFF | TGTGCCAGTAGTATTTCGGGTGAGCGGTACTACAATGAGCAGTTCTTC
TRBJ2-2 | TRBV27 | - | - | CASSLRAGLFAAGELFF | TGTGCCAGCAGTCTACGGGCGGGACTCTTTGCCGCGGGAGAGCTGTTTTTT
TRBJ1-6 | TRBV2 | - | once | CASKEGRTYNSPLHF | TGTGCCAGCAAGGAGGGAAGGACCTATAATTCACCCCTCCACTTT
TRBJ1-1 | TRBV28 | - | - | CASSLEIWAFF | TGTGCCAGCAGTCTCGAGATTTGGGCTTTCTTT
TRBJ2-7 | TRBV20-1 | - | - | CSASREEFSYEQYF | TGCAGTGCTAGTCGTGAAGAGTTCTCCTACGAGCAGTACTTC
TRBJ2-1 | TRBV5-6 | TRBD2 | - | CASGRRGTSGYNEQFF | TGTGCCAGCGGGAGGCGTGGGACTAGCGGATACAATGAGCAGTTCTTC
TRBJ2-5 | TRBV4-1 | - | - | CASSQGNRRPEETQYF | TGCGCCAGCAGCCAAGGGAATCGGAGGCCGGAAGAGACCCAGTACTTC
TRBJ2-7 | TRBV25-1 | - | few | CASSEYGDREDGQYF | TGTGCCAGCAGTGAATACGGGGATAGGGAAGATGGACAGTACTTC
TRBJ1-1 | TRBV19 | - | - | CASSIGGGNTEAFF | TGTGCCAGTAGTATAGGGGGCGGTAACACTGAAGCTTTCTTT
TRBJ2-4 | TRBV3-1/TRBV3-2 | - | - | CASSPKLDPSGYIQYF | TGTGCCAGCAGCCCCAAACTCGACCCATCAGGCTACATTCAGTACTTC